These T cell receptor beta chains were read from a single sample in a study of cytomegalovirus exposure and HLA in healthy donors. The protocol was immunoSEQ multiplex PCR, while the TCRdb copy is restricted to in-frame clones and leaves out a portion. The repertoire holds 190,000 or so clones, roughly 84% seen once, with under 15% in the top ten. The sample was PBMCs. The receptors stem from a woman between 25 and 40 years old in good health and CMV-seropositive. Both conserved end residues are part of each CDR3. D genes are given only for firm matches. Size is stated for part of the rows, as once, few or many counts, or as a class when the clone is expanded.

j_call d_call v_call clone_size cdr3_aa cdr3_nt
TRBJ2-3 TRBD2 TRBV9 once CASSALAGGGTDTQYF TGTGCCAGCAGCGCCTTAGCGGGAGGGGGCACAGATACGCAGTATTTT
TRBJ2-2 NA TRBV29-1 NA CSITDGTLNTGELFF TGCAGCATTACTGACGGGACTTTGAACACCGGGGAGCTGTTTTTT
TRBJ2-1 NA TRBV11-2 NA CASSLLAHYHNEQFF TGTGCCAGCAGCTTGCTAGCCCACTATCACAATGAGCAGTTCTTC
TRBJ1-1 TRBD1 TRBV13 NA CASSLDRGGTEAFF TGTGCCAGCAGCTTAGACAGGGGTGGGACTGAAGCTTTCTTT
TRBJ2-5 NA TRBV6-5 NA CASGLGDAGETQYF TGTGCCAGCGGTCTGGGGGACGCGGGGGAGACCCAGTACTTC
TRBJ1-1 NA TRBV29-1 NA CSVAKGEAFF TGCAGCGTTGCTAAGGGGGAAGCTTTCTTT
TRBJ2-7 NA TRBV15 NA CATSRTVNAYEQYF TGTGCCACCAGCAGGACAGTAAACGCCTACGAGCAGTACTTC
TRBJ1-1 TRBD1 TRBV30 NA CAWNVRGKGAFF TGTGCCTGGAACGTCAGGGGGAAAGGTGCTTTCTTT
TRBJ1-3 NA TRBV29-1 NA CSVEVQGTDTRSGNTIYF TGCAGCGTTGAAGTCCAGGGGACGGATACTCGCTCTGGAAACACCATATATTTT
TRBJ1-3 NA TRBV5-4 NA CASSLEPENTIYF TGTGCCAGCAGCTTGGAGCCTGAAAACACCATATATTTT
TRBJ2-7 TRBD2 TRBV7-6 NA CASSTSAVLNF TGTGCCAGCAGCACTAGCGCGGTACTGAACTTC
TRBJ2-7 NA TRBV7-9 NA CASSFGQGIAYEQYF TGTGCCAGCAGCTTCGGCCAGGGGATAGCCTACGAGCAGTACTTC
TRBJ2-1 TRBD2 TRBV9 once CASSVTDTSGFYNEQFF TGTGCCAGCAGCGTAACAGATACTAGCGGATTCTACAATGAGCAGTTCTTC
TRBJ2-7 TRBD2 TRBV7-9 NA CASTWTSGVTGQYF TGTGCCAGCACCTGGACTAGCGGGGTAACTGGGCAGTACTTC
TRBJ2-7 TRBD1 TRBV29-1 NA CSVEERGRPDEQYF TGCAGCGTTGAGGAGAGGGGGCGCCCCGACGAGCAGTACTTC
TRBJ2-7 TRBD1 TRBV9 NA CASSVRDRAHEQYF TGTGCCAGCAGCGTCCGGGACAGGGCTCACGAGCAGTACTTC
TRBJ2-7 TRBD1 TRBV2 NA CASTTGNRVYEQYF TGTGCCAGTACGACAGGGAATCGGGTTTACGAGCAGTACTTC
TRBJ2-3 TRBD1 TRBV27 many CASARTGDNTDTQYF TGTGCCAGCGCAAGAACAGGGGACAACACAGATACGCAGTATTTT
TRBJ2-1 TRBD1 TRBV5-6 NA CASIGTGAYNEQFF TGTGCCAGCATAGGGACAGGGGCCTACAATGAGCAGTTCTTC
TRBJ2-1 TRBD1 TRBV7-3 once CASSDRGRNEQFF TGTGCCAGCAGCGACAGGGGGAGGAATGAGCAGTTCTTC
TRBJ2-7 NA TRBV29-1 NA CSDKPLGTTYEQYF TGCAGCGACAAGCCCCTAGGAACGACCTACGAGCAGTACTTC
TRBJ2-4 NA TRBV29-1 NA CSVLYWTDKNIQYF TGCAGCGTTCTATATTGGACAGACAAAAACATTCAGTACTTC
TRBJ2-7 NA TRBV27 NA CASSLFGGSYEQYF TGTGCCAGCAGTTTATTCGGCGGGTCCTACGAGCAGTACTTC
TRBJ1-1 TRBD1 TRBV9 NA CASSVGTGGTEAFF TGTGCCAGCAGCGTAGGGACAGGGGGAACTGAAGCTTTCTTT
TRBJ2-3 TRBD1 TRBV6-5 NA CASSPGQNTDTQYF TGTGCCAGCAGCCCGGGACAGAACACAGATACGCAGTATTTT
TRBJ1-3 NA TRBV30 NA CAWKGVNTIYF TGTGCCTGGAAGGGGGTGAACACCATATATTTT